These T cell receptor beta chains were read from a single sample in a study of chemoradiotherapy in HPV16-positive cancers. Profiled with immunoSEQ multiplex PCR; TCRdb holds only in-frame clones, not every one. This table has 13,000 or so clones, approximately 71% appearing once. The sample was taken from a patient who underwent chemoradiotherapy. These receptors were obtained from a human donor with HPV-associated anogenital cancer. The CDR3 runs from the conserved cysteine through the conserved F or W. Rows give clone size only sometimes, using once, few, many, or a class for an expanded clone.

abundance	v_gene	j_gene	CDR3aa
few	TRBV6-5	TRBJ2-1	CASSFWGPSEQFF
few	TRBV30	TRBJ2-7	CAWSEREQYF
few	TRBV5-4	TRBJ2-7	CASSLTGANEQYF
.	TRBV30	TRBJ1-6	CALMVSDNSPLHF
once	TRBV18	TRBJ1-2	CASSPALLGGGYTF
.	TRBV5-4	TRBJ2-5	CASSPAGDFQETQYF
.	TRBV7-9	TRBJ2-7	CASSLGGGYSYEQYF
.	TRBV7-8	TRBJ2-5	CASRGYPQETQYF
.	TRBV30	TRBJ2-3	CAWSVFGDTQYF
.	TRBV5-3	TRBJ1-1	CARIRDTGNTEAFF
few	TRBV5-1	TRBJ2-7	CASTSTAGTNSYEQYF
.	TRBV7-2	TRBJ2-1	CASSISGGLYNEQFF
.	TRBV21-1	TRBJ1-2	CASRRRHSGCGYTF
.	TRBV30	TRBJ1-3	CAWGLGRGLGNTIYF
.	TRBV10-2	TRBJ2-3	CASRAEWVPTDTQYF
.	TRBV15	TRBJ1-3	CATSRASGNTIYF
once	TRBV7-6	TRBJ2-1	CASSLSGSGDNEQFF
.	TRBV5-1	TRBJ2-3	CASSISESTDTQYF
few	TRBV5-8	TRBJ2-7	CASSLGLAGVNEQYF
.	TRBV6-5	TRBJ1-6	CASSYSSRGRNSPLHF
.	TRBV5-1	TRBJ2-1	CASSLRASSGEQFF
.	TRBV7-8	TRBJ2-7	CASSFNGYEQYF
.	TRBV28	TRBJ1-6	CASSQTESYNSPLHF
.	TRBV9	TRBJ1-4	CASSPTGATNEKLFF
.	TRBV5-8	TRBJ2-4	CASSGGQGQGNIQYF
.	TRBV6-1	TRBJ2-1	CASHGATSYNEQFF
.	TRBV6-6	TRBJ2-5	CASSSTGTGGRETQYF
.	TRBV30	TRBJ1-2	CAWRGGPGHGYTF
.	TRBV7-2	TRBJ2-1	CASSLLAGPTYNEQFF
.	TRBV6-5	TRBJ2-1	CASSYSGIINEQFF
.	TRBV6-6	TRBJ2-3	CASSYSSRGSTDTQYF
medium-sized	TRBV16	TRBJ2-2	CASTYWGANTGELFF
.	TRBV2	TRBJ1-2	CASKERGDGYTF
.	TRBV6-5	TRBJ1-2	CASTDPSGGVGYTF
once	TRBV2	TRBJ2-3	CASRTSGTTDTQYF
once	TRBV29-1	TRBJ1-3	CSILLPGNTIYF
.	TRBV7-2	TRBJ1-4	CASSLLHEKLFF
.	TRBV9	TRBJ1-4	CASSVGSTNEKLFF
.	TRBV4-2	TRBJ1-4	CASSQGDREGGKLFF
.	TRBV9	TRBJ2-3	CASSFTGTQGDTQYF
.	TRBV5-1	TRBJ2-7	CASSPPAGAEQYF
.	TRBV20-1	TRBJ1-1	CSAQQNTEAFF
.	TRBV7-8	TRBJ2-3	CASSDGTSGGAAGTDTQYF
.	TRBV20-1	TRBJ1-4	CSARDDEKLFF
.	TRBV19	TRBJ1-1	CASSLSGQMNTEAFF
.	TRBV5-6	TRBJ1-2	CASSLVVRLLYGYTF
once	TRBV5-1	TRBJ1-1	CASSLGGQEEAFF
once	TRBV7-8	TRBJ2-1	CASSRTSGEYNEQFF
once	TRBV6-6	TRBJ2-7	CASSYSGFLEQYF
.	TRBV5-4	TRBJ2-7	CASSLGTDLYEQYF
.	TRBV4-1	TRBJ2-5	CASSQVRLAGGQETQYF
.	TRBV11-2	TRBJ2-2	CASSLELNTGELFF
.	TRBV29-1	TRBJ2-5	CSAGQGRETQYF
.	TRBV9	TRBJ1-1	CASSVDQGGTEAFF
.	TRBV5-1	TRBJ1-2	CASSLGTGDTIRYTF
medium-sized	TRBV15	TRBJ2-2	CATSIGTATGELFF
.	TRBV5-1	TRBJ1-2	CASRPQTQVYGYTF
.	TRBV11-2	TRBJ1-3	CASSFGGQGTGNTIYF
.	TRBV7-6	TRBJ1-2	CASSLDGTDYYGYTF
.	TRBV19	TRBJ2-2	CASRRGSGELFF